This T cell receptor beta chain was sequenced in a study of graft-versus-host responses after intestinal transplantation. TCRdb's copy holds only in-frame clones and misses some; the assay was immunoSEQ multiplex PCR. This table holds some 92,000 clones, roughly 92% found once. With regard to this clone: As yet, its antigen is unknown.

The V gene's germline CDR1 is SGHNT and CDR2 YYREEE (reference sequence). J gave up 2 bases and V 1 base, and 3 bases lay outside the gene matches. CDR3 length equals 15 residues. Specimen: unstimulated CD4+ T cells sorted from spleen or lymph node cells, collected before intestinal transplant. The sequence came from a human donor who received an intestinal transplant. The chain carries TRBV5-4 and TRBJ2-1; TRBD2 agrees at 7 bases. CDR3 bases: TGTGCCAGCAGCTTGACCCTAGCGGCCTACAATGAGCAGTTCTTC. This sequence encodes CASSLTLAAYNEQFF.